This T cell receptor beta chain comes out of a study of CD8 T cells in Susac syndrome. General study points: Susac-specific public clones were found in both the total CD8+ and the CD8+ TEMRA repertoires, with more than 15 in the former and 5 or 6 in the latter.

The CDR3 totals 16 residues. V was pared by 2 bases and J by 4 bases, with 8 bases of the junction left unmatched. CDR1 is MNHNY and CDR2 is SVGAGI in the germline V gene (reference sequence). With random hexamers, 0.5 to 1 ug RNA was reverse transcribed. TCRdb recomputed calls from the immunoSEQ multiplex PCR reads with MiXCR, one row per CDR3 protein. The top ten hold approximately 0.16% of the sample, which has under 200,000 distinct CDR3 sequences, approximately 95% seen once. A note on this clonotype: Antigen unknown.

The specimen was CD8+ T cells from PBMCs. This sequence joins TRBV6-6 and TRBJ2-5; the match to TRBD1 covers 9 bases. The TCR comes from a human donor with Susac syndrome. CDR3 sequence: CASSYRRTGALETQYF. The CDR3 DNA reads TGTGCCAGCAGTTACCGGAGGACAGGGGCCTTAGAGACCCAGTACTTC.